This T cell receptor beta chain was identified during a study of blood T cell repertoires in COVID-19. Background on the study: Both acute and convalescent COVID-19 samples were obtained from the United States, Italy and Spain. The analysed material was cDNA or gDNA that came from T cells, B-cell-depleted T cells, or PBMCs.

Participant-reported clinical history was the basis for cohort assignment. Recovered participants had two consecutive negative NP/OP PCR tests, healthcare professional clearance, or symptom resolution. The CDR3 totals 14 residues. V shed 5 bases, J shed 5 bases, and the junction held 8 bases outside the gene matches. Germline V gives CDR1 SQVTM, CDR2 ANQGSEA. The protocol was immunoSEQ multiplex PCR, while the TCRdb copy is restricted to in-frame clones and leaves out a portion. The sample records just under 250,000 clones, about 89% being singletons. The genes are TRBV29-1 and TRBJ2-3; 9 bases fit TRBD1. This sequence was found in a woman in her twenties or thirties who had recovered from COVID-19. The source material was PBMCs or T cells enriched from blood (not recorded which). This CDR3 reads CSVTPGQGIDTQYF. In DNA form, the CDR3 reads TGCAGCGTTACTCCTGGACAGGGGATAGATACGCAGTATTTT.